This record looks at one T cell receptor beta chain sequence and its context. Its antigen is as yet unknown. These data are taken from a study of cytomegalovirus exposure and HLA in healthy donors. At the level of the study: In an earlier analysis, approximately 120 million unique TCR beta sequences were found from approximately 170 million T cells. General study points: It was taken for granted in presence/absence analyses that sequencing depth across donors was roughly uniform. Later on, a genetic analysis was performed. It linked a missense variant in DCLRE1C with V- and J-gene trimming of TCR beta. Cytomegalovirus-associated status was assigned to 164 TCR beta chains.

PCR primers comprised 60 Vbeta and 13 Jbeta primers. Profiling relied on immunoSEQ multiplex PCR, and the TCRdb table lists in-frame clones only, not all of them. This sample yields 150,000 to 200,000 clones, of which roughly four fifths are seen a single time; roughly 4% belongs to the top ten. The CDR3 is 15 amino acids. The germline gives CDR1 SGHTA, CDR2 FQGNSA. Trimming removed 5 bases from V and 7 bases from J; junction bases left unmatched: 12. This TCR was recovered from a man aged 50-59 years in good health and CMV-seropositive. The specimen was PBMCs. The genes are TRBV7-2 and TRBJ1-2; 8 bases agree with TRBD1. DNA for the CDR3: TGTGCCAGCAGCCCTGCCCCGGACAGGGTCCTTGGCTACACCTTC. Amino acids: CASSPAPDRVLGYTF.